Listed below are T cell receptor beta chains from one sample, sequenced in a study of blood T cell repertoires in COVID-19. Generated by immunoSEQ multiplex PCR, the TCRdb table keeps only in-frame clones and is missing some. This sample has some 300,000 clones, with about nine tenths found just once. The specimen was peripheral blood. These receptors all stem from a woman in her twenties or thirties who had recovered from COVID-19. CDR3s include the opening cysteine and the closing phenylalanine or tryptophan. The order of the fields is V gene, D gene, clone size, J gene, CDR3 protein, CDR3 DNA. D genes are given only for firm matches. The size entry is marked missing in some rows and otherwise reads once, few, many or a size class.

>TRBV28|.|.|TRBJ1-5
CASRGGAIRNQPQHF
TGTGCCAGCAGAGGGGGGGCTATTAGGAATCAGCCCCAGCATTTT
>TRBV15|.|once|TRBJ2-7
CATSREITQANPTVSEQYF
TGTGCCACCAGCAGAGAAATAACCCAGGCGAACCCCACGGTCTCCGAGCAGTACTTC
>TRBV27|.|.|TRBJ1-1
CASSLLGNTEAFF
TGTGCCAGCAGTTTACTAGGGAACACTGAAGCTTTCTTT
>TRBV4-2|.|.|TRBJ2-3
CASSQEPGINTDTQYF
TGTGCCAGCAGCCAAGAACCAGGAATTAACACAGATACGCAGTATTTT
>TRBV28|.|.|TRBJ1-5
CASSQTRVSNQPQHF
TGTGCCAGCAGTCAGACCAGGGTTAGCAATCAGCCCCAGCATTTT
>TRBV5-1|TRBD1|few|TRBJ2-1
CASSLAPQGAYNEQFF
TGCGCCAGCAGCTTGGCCCCGCAGGGGGCCTACAATGAGCAGTTCTTC
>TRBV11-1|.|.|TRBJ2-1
CASSPRTGIDEQFF
TGTGCCAGCAGCCCTCGAACAGGGATCGATGAGCAGTTCTTC
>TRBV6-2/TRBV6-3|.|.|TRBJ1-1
CASSYQGHLNTEAFF
TGTGCCAGCAGTTACCAGGGACACTTGAACACTGAAGCTTTCTTT
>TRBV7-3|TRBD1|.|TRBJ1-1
CASSLSGQPNTEAFF
TGTGCCAGCAGCTTATCGGGACAGCCGAACACTGAAGCTTTCTTT
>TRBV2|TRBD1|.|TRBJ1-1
CASVDRGLNTEAFF
TGTGCCAGTGTAGACAGGGGGCTGAACACTGAAGCTTTCTTT
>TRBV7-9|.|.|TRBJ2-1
CASSTYPSYNEQFF
TGTGCCAGCAGCACCTACCCCTCCTACAATGAGCAGTTCTTC
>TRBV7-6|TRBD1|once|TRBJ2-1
CASSLVFRTGQSYNEQFF
TGTGCCAGCAGCTTAGTTTTCCGGACAGGACAATCCTACAATGAGCAGTTCTTC
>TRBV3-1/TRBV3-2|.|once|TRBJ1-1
CASSLLRGGDTEAFF
TGTGCCAGCAGCCTCTTGAGAGGGGGAGACACTGAAGCTTTCTTT
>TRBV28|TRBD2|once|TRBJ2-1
CASSLGGTRHNEQFF
TGTGCCAGCAGTTTAGGGGGGACTAGACACAATGAGCAGTTCTTC
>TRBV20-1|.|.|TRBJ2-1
CSASNMRHIYNEQFF
TGCAGTGCTAGTAATATGCGACATATCTACAATGAGCAGTTCTTC
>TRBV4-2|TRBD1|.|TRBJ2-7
CASSQDKQGYYEQYF
TGTGCCAGCAGCCAAGATAAACAGGGGTACTACGAGCAGTACTTC
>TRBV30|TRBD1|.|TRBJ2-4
CACTGDGKNIQYF
TGTGCCTGTACAGGGGATGGTAAAAACATTCAGTACTTC
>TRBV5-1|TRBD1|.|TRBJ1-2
CASSSGQGIDGYTF
TGCGCCAGCAGCTCAGGACAGGGGATTGATGGCTACACCTTC
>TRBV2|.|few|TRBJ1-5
CASSWGVRQPQHF
TGTGCCAGCAGCTGGGGAGTTCGGCAGCCCCAGCATTTT
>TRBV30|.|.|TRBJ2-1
CAWGQQSYNEQFF
TGTGCCTGGGGACAGCAATCCTACAATGAGCAGTTCTTC
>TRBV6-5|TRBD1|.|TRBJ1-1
CASGDREDTEAFF
TGTGCCAGCGGGGACAGGGAAGACACTGAAGCTTTCTTT
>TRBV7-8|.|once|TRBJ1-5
CASSLAGRYSNQPQHF
TGTGCCAGCAGCTTAGCTGGCAGATATAGCAATCAGCCCCAGCATTTT
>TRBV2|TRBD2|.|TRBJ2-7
CASSDFLSGGAIPTYEQYF
TGTGCCAGCAGTGACTTCCTTAGCGGGGGGGCGATCCCTACCTACGAGCAGTACTTC
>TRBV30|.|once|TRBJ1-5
CAWSVAGDSNQPQHF
TGTGCCTGGAGTGTTGCCGGAGATAGCAATCAGCCCCAGCATTTT
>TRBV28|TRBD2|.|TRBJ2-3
CASSSPTSGGADTQYF
TGTGCCAGCAGTTCCCCGACTAGCGGGGGGGCAGATACGCAGTATTTT
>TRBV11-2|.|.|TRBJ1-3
CASAGEIGNTIYF
TGTGCCTCCGCGGGGGAGATCGGAAACACCATATATTTT
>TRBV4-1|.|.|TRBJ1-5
CASSPGGGRGSNQPQHF
TGCGCCAGCAGCCCCGGGGGGGGAAGGGGTAGCAATCAGCCCCAGCATTTT
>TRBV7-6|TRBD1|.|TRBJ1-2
CASSLAQGENYGYTF
TGTGCCAGCAGCTTAGCGCAGGGGGAAAACTATGGCTACACCTTC
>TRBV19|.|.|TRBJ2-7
CASSATAIPFGQYF
TGTGCCAGTAGTGCGACAGCTATACCTTTTGGGCAGTACTTC
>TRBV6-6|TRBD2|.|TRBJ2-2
CATGGVANTGELFF
TGTGCCACCGGGGGGGTCGCGAACACCGGGGAGCTGTTTTTT
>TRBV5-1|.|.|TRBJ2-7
CASSSTVNYEQYF
TGCGCCAGCAGCTCGACAGTAAACTACGAGCAGTACTTC
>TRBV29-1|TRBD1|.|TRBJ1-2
CSAGPGGHYGYTF
TGCAGCGCTGGCCCAGGGGGCCACTATGGCTACACCTTC
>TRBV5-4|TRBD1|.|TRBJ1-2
CASSSRMTGGFLSYGYTF
TGTGCCAGCAGCTCGAGAATGACAGGGGGCTTCCTCAGCTATGGCTACACCTTC
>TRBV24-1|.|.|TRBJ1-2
CATSDPGMDYGYTF
TGTGCCACCAGTGACCCCGGGATGGACTATGGCTACACCTTC
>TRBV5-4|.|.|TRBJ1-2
CASSLQTAYGYTF
TGTGCCAGCAGCTTACAAACAGCCTATGGCTACACCTTC
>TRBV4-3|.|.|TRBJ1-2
CASSQEAAAVDGYTF
TGCGCCAGCAGCCAAGAAGCAGCAGCGGTCGATGGCTACACCTTC
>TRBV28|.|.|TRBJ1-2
CASSGGSDHYGYTF
TGTGCCAGCAGTGGAGGGTCCGATCACTATGGCTACACCTTC
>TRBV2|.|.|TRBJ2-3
CASSEASADTQYF
TGTGCCAGCAGTGAAGCGTCGGCAGATACGCAGTATTTT
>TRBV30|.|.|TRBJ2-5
CAGGNRGGTQYF
TGTGCCGGGGGGAACAGGGGAGGGACCCAGTACTTC
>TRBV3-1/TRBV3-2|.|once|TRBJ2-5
CASSQDVARGVRETQYF
TGTGCCAGCAGCCAAGATGTTGCCAGGGGCGTTCGAGAGACCCAGTACTTC